This T cell receptor (beta chain) originates from a study of OX40 agonist ivuxolimab in advanced cancers. The germline V gene has CDR1 LNHDA and CDR2 SQIVND (reference sequence). V lost 3 bases and J lost 5, with 22 bases in between. This CDR3 spans 17 amino acids. The data were produced by immunoSEQ multiplex PCR, yet TCRdb's version contains in-frame clones alone and is incomplete. The sample lists approximately 56,000 clones, over 80% occurring once. The chain combines TRBV19 with TRBJ1-1; D may be TRBD1 (5 bases). The TCR comes from an adult with an advanced solid tumor such as melanoma, head and neck, liver or kidney cancer. This sample comprised CD4+ or CD8+ T cells sorted from blood, obtained in a trial of the OX40 agonist ivuxolimab. The CDR3 region has the DNA TGTGCCAGTAGTATGGATCCCAAGAGGGGAGGGGTTACTGAAGCTTTCTTT. Residues: CASSMDPKRGGVTEAFF.